This TCR beta chain was profiled in a study of T cell responses to AZD1222 COVID-19 vaccine. The assay was immunoSEQ multiplex PCR, and TCRdb's table has in-frame clones only and misses some. The sample shows 150,000 to 200,000 clones, roughly 92% of them seen only once. Second-dose schedules of about 4 or about 12 weeks were combined. V lost 5 bases and J lost 0; bases outside the gene matches: 4. The CDR3 totals 16 residues. Germline lookup yields CDR1 SGHVS and CDR2 FQNEAQ. Overall study findings and caveats: Unmutated variant regions are reportedly the target of nearly half of TCRs that are spike-specific. Repertoire sampling happened only post peak T cell response. At baseline, seropositivity was found in only five or six AZD1222 recipients.

Turning to this clone: The target antigen is unknown.

Specimen: peripheral blood, collected 28 days after the second AZD1222 dose. This sequence originates from an adult who received the AZD1222 COVID-19 vaccine. This sequence joins TRBV7-8 and TRBJ2-2, with 9 positions matching TRBD1. CDR3 sequence (DNA): TGTGCCAGCAGCCCGGGGACAGGGCCGAACACCGGGGAGCTGTTTTTT. It yields the protein CASSPGTGPNTGELFF.